This T cell receptor beta chain was profiled in a study of cytomegalovirus exposure and HLA in healthy donors. Findings and caveats of the study: In a later analysis, DRB1 alleles had the most associated TCRs; HLA-C alleles the fewest. A later analysis found that most CMV-associated TCR beta chains appeared HLA-restricted.

To note about this clone: Antigen unknown.

Primers included in the PCR were 60 Vbeta and 13 Jbeta primers. Profiled with immunoSEQ multiplex PCR; TCRdb holds only in-frame clones, not every one. The table has approximately 150,000 clones, about four fifths seen once. Deletions cut 0 bases from V and 9 bases from J, with 12 bases between. Germline V gene data show CDR1 as GTSNPN and CDR2 as SVGIG (reference sequence). This CDR3 contains 14 residues. The origin of this receptor is a man aged 45-65 years in good health and CMV-seropositive. The source material was PBMCs. The rearrangement joins TRBV30 to TRBJ1-6, with a weak D call TRBD1 (5 bases). CDR3 in DNA: TGTGCCTGGAGTGTAGGACATAAGTCTTCACCCCTCCACTTT. Amino acids: CAWSVGHKSSPLHF.